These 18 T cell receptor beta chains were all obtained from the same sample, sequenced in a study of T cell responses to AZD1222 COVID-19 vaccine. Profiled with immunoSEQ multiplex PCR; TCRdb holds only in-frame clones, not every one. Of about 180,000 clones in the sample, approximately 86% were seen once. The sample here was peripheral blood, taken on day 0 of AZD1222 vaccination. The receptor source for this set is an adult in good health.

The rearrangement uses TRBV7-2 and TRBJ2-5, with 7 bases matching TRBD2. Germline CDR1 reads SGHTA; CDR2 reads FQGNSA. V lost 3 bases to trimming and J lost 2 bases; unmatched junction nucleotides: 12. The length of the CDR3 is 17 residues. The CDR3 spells CASSFQRYSSGQETQYF. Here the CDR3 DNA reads TGTGCCAGCAGCTTCCAGAGATACTCTAGCGGACAAGAGACCCAGTACTTC.

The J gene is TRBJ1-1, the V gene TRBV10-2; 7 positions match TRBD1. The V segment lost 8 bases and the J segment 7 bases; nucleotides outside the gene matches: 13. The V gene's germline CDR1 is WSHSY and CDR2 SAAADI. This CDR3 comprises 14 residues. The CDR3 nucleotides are TGCGCCAGCTCGACAGGGCGTCGAAGCGATGAAGCTTTCTTT. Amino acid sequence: CASSTGRRSDEAFF.

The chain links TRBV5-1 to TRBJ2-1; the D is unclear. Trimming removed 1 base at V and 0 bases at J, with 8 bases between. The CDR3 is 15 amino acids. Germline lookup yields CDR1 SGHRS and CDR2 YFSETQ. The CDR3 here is CASSLRPSSYNEQFF. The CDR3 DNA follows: TGCGCCAGCAGCTTGAGACCCAGCTCCTACAATGAGCAGTTCTTC. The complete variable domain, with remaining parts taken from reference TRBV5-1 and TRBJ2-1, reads KAGVTQTPRYLIKTRGQQVTLSCSPISGHRSVSWYQQTPGQGLQFLFEYFSETQRNKGNFPGRFSGRQFSNSRSEMNVSTLELGDSALYLCASSLRPSSYNEQFFGPGTRLTVL.

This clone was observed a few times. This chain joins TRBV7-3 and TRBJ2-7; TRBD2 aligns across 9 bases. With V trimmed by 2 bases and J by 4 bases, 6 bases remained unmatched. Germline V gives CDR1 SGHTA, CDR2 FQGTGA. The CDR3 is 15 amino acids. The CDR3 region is CASSLAGGPVYEQYF. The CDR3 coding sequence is TGTGCCAGCAGCTTAGCGGGAGGGCCCGTATACGAGCAGTACTTC.

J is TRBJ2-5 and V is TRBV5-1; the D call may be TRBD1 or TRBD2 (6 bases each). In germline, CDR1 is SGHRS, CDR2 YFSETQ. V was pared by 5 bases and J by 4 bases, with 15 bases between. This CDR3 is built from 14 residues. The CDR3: CASSLGGLGETQYF. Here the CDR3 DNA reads TGCGCCAGCAGTCTAGGGGGGTTAGGAGAGACCCAGTACTTC.

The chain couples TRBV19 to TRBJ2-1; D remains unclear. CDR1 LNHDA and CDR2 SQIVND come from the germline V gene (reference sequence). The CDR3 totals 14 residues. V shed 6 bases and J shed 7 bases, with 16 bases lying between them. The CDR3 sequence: CASSPSNRGNEQFF. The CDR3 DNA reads TGTGCCAGTAGCCCGTCCAACAGAGGAAATGAGCAGTTCTTC.

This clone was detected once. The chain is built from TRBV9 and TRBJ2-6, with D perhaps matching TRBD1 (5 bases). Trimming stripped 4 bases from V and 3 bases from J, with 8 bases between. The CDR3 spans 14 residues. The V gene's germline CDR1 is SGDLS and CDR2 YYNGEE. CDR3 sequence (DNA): TGTGCCAGCAGCCCAGGGTATGGGGCCAACGTCCTGACTTTC. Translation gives CASSPGYGANVLTF. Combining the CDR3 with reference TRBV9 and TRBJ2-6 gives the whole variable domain DSGVTQTPKHLITATGQRVTLRCSPRSGDLSVYWYQQSLDQGLQFLIQYYNGEERAKGNILERFSAQQFPDLHSELNLSSLELGDSALYFCASSPGYGANVLTFGAGSRLTVL.

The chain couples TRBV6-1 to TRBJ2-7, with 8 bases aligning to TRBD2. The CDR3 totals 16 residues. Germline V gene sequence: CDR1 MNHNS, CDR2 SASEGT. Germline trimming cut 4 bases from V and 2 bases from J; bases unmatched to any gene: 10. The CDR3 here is CASSARVVAGTYEQYF. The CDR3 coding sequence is TGTGCCAGCAGTGCTAGAGTGGTAGCGGGGACCTACGAGCAGTACTTC.

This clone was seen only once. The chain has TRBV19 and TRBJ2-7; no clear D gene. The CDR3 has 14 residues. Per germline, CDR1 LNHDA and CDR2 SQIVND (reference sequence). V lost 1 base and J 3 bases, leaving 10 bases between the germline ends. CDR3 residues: CASSIGTAYYEQYF. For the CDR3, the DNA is TGTGCCAGTAGTATAGGGACGGCCTACTACGAGCAGTACTTC. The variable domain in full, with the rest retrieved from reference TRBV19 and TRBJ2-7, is DGGITQSPKYLFRKEGQNVTLSCEQNLNHDAMYWYRQDPGQGLRLIYYSQIVNDFQKGDIAEGYSVSREKKESFPLTVTSAQKNPTAFYLCASSIGTAYYEQYFGPGTRLTVT.

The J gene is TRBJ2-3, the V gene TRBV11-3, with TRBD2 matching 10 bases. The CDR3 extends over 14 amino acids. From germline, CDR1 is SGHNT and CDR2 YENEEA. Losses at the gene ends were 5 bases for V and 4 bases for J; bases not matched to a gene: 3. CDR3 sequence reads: CASSGLAEADTQYF. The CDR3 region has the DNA TGTGCCAGCAGCGGACTAGCGGAGGCAGATACGCAGTATTTT.

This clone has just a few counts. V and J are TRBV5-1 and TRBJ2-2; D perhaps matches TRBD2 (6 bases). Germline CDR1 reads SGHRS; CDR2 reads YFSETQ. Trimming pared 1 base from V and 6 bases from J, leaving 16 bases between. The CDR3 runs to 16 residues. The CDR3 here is CASSLPGGTDAGELFF. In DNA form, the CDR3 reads TGCGCCAGCAGCTTGCCTGGTGGGACTGACGCCGGGGAGCTGTTTTTT. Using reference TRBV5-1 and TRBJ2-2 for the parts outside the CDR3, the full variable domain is KAGVTQTPRYLIKTRGQQVTLSCSPISGHRSVSWYQQTPGQGLQFLFEYFSETQRNKGNFPGRFSGRQFSNSRSEMNVSTLELGDSALYLCASSLPGGTDAGELFFGEGSRLTVL.

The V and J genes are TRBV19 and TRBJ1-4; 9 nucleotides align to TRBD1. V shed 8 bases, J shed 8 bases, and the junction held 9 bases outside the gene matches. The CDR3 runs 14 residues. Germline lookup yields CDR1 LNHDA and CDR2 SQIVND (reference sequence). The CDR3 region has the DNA TGTGCCAGTTCCCGGACAGGGGTTGGCGAAAAACTGTTTTTT. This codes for CASSRTGVGEKLFF.

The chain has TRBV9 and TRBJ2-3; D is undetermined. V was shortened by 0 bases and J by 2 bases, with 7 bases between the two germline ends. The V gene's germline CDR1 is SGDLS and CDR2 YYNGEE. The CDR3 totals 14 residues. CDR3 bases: TGTGCCAGCAGCGTAGCTCCTACCACAGATACGCAGTATTTT. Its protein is CASSVAPTTDTQYF.

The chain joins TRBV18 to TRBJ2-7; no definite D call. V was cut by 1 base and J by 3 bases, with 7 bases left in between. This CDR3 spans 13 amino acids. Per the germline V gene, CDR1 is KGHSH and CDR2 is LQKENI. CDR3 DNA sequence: TGTGCCAGCTCACCACGAGGAGACTACGAGCAGTACTTC. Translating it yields CASSPRGDYEQYF.

CDR3 nucleotides: TGTGCCAGCAGCTTGACGGTCCAAACTGAAGCTTTCTTT. Translating it yields CASSLTVQTEAFF. The chain joins TRBV11-3 to TRBJ1-1; D unclear. CDR3 size: 13 residues. Trimming left V 3 bases short and J 5 bases short, with 10 bases between. The germline V gene encodes CDR1 SGHNT and CDR2 YENEEA.

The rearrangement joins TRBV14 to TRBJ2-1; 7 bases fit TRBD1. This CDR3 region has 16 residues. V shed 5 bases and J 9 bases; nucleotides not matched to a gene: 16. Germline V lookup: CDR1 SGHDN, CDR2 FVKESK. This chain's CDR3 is CASSSHRGPGVVEQFF. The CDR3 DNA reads TGTGCCAGCAGCAGCCACAGGGGCCCAGGGGTCGTTGAGCAGTTCTTC. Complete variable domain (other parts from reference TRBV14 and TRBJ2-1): EAGVTQFPSHSVIEKGQTVTLRCDPISGHDNLYWYRRVMGKEIKFLLHFVKESKQDESGMPNNRFLAERTGGTYSTLKVQPAELEDSGVYFCASSSHRGPGVVEQFFGPGTRLTVL.

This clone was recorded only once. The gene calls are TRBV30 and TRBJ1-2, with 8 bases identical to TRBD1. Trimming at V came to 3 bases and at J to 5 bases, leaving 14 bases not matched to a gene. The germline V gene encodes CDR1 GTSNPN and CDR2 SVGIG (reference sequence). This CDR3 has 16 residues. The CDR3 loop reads CAWRGTGLPVGYGYTF. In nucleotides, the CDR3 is TGTGCCTGGAGGGGGACAGGCCTACCGGTGGGTTATGGCTACACCTTC.

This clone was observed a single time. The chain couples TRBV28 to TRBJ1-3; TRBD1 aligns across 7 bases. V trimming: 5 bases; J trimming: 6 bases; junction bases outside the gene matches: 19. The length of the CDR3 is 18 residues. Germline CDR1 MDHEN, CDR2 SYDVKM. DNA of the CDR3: TGTGCCAGCAGTCCCTTCATCTCCCAGCTCAGGGGGGAAAACACCATATATTTT. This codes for CASSPFISQLRGENTIYF.